A selection of T cell receptor beta chains follows, all from one sample in a study of cytomegalovirus exposure and HLA in healthy donors. Repertoires were generated with immunoSEQ multiplex PCR, while TCRdb's copy carries only in-frame clones and drops some. Across just under 90,000 clones, the top ten clones capture around 5% of the sample. The material sequenced was PBMCs. The origin of the receptors is a girl between 10 and 17 years old in good health and CMV-seropositive. CDR3s include the opening cysteine and the closing phenylalanine or tryptophan. D genes are given only for firm matches.

D gene | J gene | V gene | CDR3 DNA | CDR3 protein
- | TRBJ1-1 | TRBV4-1 | TGCGCCAGCAGCCAAGGAGGGGCACAGGGTGAAGCTTTCTTT | CASSQGGAQGEAFF
- | TRBJ1-2 | TRBV11-3 | TGTGCCAGCAGATTCGGGGAAAATGGCTACACCTTC | CASRFGENGYTF
- | TRBJ2-2 | TRBV9 | TGTGCCAGCAGCGTAGGAGGGCGGGGTTTGAACACCGGGGAGCTGTTTTTT | CASSVGGRGLNTGELFF
- | TRBJ1-5 | TRBV2 | TGTGCCAGCAGTGGCGGGGATAGCAATCAGCCCCAGCATTTT | CASSGGDSNQPQHF
- | TRBJ2-1 | TRBV9 | TGTGCCAGCAGCGTAGGAGCTAAGTCTAATGAGCAGTTCTTC | CASSVGAKSNEQFF
- | TRBJ1-4 | TRBV4-1 | TGCGCCAGCAGCCAAGATCGGGTAACAGGGAACAATGAAAAACTGTTTTTT | CASSQDRVTGNNEKLFF
- | TRBJ2-5 | TRBV5-5 | TGTGCCAGCACCCACTTGGAGGCGGGCCGGCAAGAGACCCAGTACTTC | CASTHLEAGRQETQYF
- | TRBJ1-1 | TRBV6-1 | TGTGCCAGCAGTCAGGGAAACACTGAAGCTTTCTTT | CASSQGNTEAFF
- | TRBJ1-1 | TRBV13 | TGTGCCAGCAGCTTAGTAAGCGCGTGGGTTCGGAGCACTGAAGCTTTCTTT | CASSLVSAWVRSTEAFF
- | TRBJ2-7 | TRBV4-3 | TGCGCCAGCAGCCAGACGTTAGGGGGCTACGAGCAGTACTTC | CASSQTLGGYEQYF
TRBD1 | TRBJ2-5 | TRBV29-1 | TGCAGCGTCCCGGGACAGGCCCGTCAAGAGACCCAGTACTTC | CSVPGQARQETQYF
- | TRBJ1-5 | TRBV4-3 | TGCGCCAGCAGCCCCCAGGTGTCAGGGGATCAGCCCCAGCATTTT | CASSPQVSGDQPQHF
TRBD1 | TRBJ2-1 | TRBV7-2 | TGTGCCAGCAGCATACAGGGGGCCCGAGGGAATGAGCAGTTCTTC | CASSIQGARGNEQFF
- | TRBJ1-2 | TRBV19 | TGTGCCACCCGGGACAATTTCCCCCATTCCTATGGCTACACCTTC | CATRDNFPHSYGYTF
TRBD2 | TRBJ2-5 | TRBV19 | TGTGCCAGTAGTATAGGACTAGCGGGGGGGCCTTTTGAGACCCAGTACTTC | CASSIGLAGGPFETQYF
- | TRBJ2-2 | TRBV9 | TGTGCCAGCCTACAGGGAGACGGCACCGGGGAGCTGTTTTTT | CASLQGDGTGELFF
TRBD1 | TRBJ2-7 | TRBV18 | TGTGCCAGCTCCCCGGACAGGGGAGGGTCCTACGAGCAGTACTTC | CASSPDRGGSYEQYF
- | TRBJ2-6 | TRBV27 | TGTGCCAGCAGTTTATCCCCGGTTCTCTCTGGGGCCAACGTCCTGACTTTC | CASSLSPVLSGANVLTF
TRBD1 | TRBJ1-5 | TRBV11-2 | TGTGCCAGCAGCCGGGACAGCTTCAATCAGCCCCAGCATTTT | CASSRDSFNQPQHF
TRBD2 | TRBJ2-1 | TRBV27 | TGTGCCAGCAGTTTAGCGGGGGAGGGTTACAATGAGCAGTTCTTC | CASSLAGEGYNEQFF
TRBD1 | TRBJ2-2 | TRBV7-6 | TGTGCCAGCAGCTTAGTGCCGGGGACAGCTGACACCGGGGAGCTGTTTTTT | CASSLVPGTADTGELFF
- | TRBJ1-6 | TRBV19 | TGTGCCAGTAGAGAGAGCTCCTATAATTCACCCCTCCACTTT | CASRESSYNSPLHF
TRBD1 | TRBJ1-1 | TRBV25-1 | TGTGCCAGCAGTGGCCTACAGGGGACGGCTGAAGCTTTCTTT | CASSGLQGTAEAFF
TRBD1 | TRBJ1-5 | TRBV19 | TGTGCCAGTACTTTGGCTCCCGGGACAGGGCGCCAGCCCCAGCATTTT | CASTLAPGTGRQPQHF
- | TRBJ2-2 | TRBV6-5 | TGTGCCAGCAGGGAGGGGAACACCGGGGAGCTGTTTTTT | CASREGNTGELFF
- | TRBJ1-1 | TRBV11-1 | TGTGCCAGCAGCTTAGCGGGGCTTGAAGCTTTCTTT | CASSLAGLEAFF
TRBD2 | TRBJ2-1 | TRBV7-6 | TGTGCCAGCAGCCACCTAGCGGGGCTAAATGAGCAGTTCTTC | CASSHLAGLNEQFF
TRBD1 | TRBJ1-1 | TRBV6-6 | TGTGCCAGCAGTCGCGGCCGACAGGGGGCAGGAGAAGCTTTCTTT | CASSRGRQGAGEAFF
TRBD1 | TRBJ1-3 | TRBV19 | TGTGCCAGTAGTACGACAGGGCGTGGAAACACCATATATTTT | CASSTTGRGNTIYF
- | TRBJ2-1 | TRBV5-6 | TGTGCCACCACCAGGGGAGACAATGAGCAGTTCTTC | CATTRGDNEQFF
- | TRBJ2-3 | TRBV9 | TGTGCCAGCAGCGCCCAAGATGGAGGGGGGGCAGCTAGCACAGATACGCAGTATTTT | CASSAQDGGGAASTDTQYF
- | TRBJ2-3 | TRBV15 | TGTGCCACCAGCAGAGATCTGGGGCGGGGCACTGATAAGCAGTATTTT | CATSRDLGRGTDKQYF
TRBD2 | TRBJ2-1 | TRBV29-1 | TGCAGCGTTGAGGTCGTGGGCGGGGGGGCCTTCGAGCAGTTCTTC | CSVEVVGGGAFEQFF
TRBD1 | TRBJ1-6 | TRBV27 | TGTGCCAGCAGTTTGTTAGACAGGGAAGATTCACCCCTCCACTTT | CASSLLDREDSPLHF
- | TRBJ2-7 | TRBV7-2 | TGTGCCAGCAGCGGAGGGGGGGTTGTCTACGAGCAGTACTTC | CASSGGGVVYEQYF
- | TRBJ2-1 | TRBV10-3 | TGTGCCATCAGTGAGTCTGGAGGTAGCCGGTATGAGCAGTTCTTC | CAISESGGSRYEQFF
- | TRBJ1-3 | TRBV4-2 | TGTGCCAGCAGCCAAGAAGGCGGAGGGGTTGTGGGAAACACCATATATTTT | CASSQEGGGVVGNTIYF
TRBD2 | TRBJ2-5 | TRBV5-6 | TGTGCCAGCAGGATAAGCGGGGAGTTCCAAGAGACCCAGTACTTC | CASRISGEFQETQYF
- | TRBJ1-6 | TRBV4-1 | TGCGCCAGCAGCCGAGCCACGGTGTCCTATAATTCACCCCTCCACTTT | CASSRATVSYNSPLHF
TRBD1 | TRBJ2-1 | TRBV11-1 | TGTGCCAGCAGCGCAGGGACAGTAGACAATGAGCAGTTCTTC | CASSAGTVDNEQFF
TRBD1 | TRBJ2-3 | TRBV4-2 | TGTGCCAGCAGCCAAGAACAGGGGGCCGCAGATACGCAGTATTTT | CASSQEQGAADTQYF
- | TRBJ1-1 | TRBV9 | TGTGCCAGCAGCGCCTGGACAGTAATGAACACTGAAGCTTTCTTT | CASSAWTVMNTEAFF
- | TRBJ2-5 | TRBV4-3 | TGCGCCAGCAGCCAAGATTCATCCAGGACCCAGTACTTC | CASSQDSSRTQYF
- | TRBJ1-1 | TRBV4-3 | TGCGCCAGCAGCCAAGATGGCGGCACTGCGGCTTTCTTT | CASSQDGGTAAFF
TRBD2 | TRBJ2-3 | TRBV28 | TGTGCCAGCAGTTTATGGACTAGCGGTCCCACAGATACGCAGTATTTT | CASSLWTSGPTDTQYF
TRBD1 | TRBJ1-2 | TRBV4-1 | TGCGCCAGCAGCCAAGATAGGACAGGGTACTATGGCTACACCTTC | CASSQDRTGYYGYTF
- | TRBJ1-6 | TRBV18 | TGTGCCAGCTCACCACCGGCCGGGGATTCACCCCTCCACTTT | CASSPPAGDSPLHF
TRBD1 | TRBJ1-6 | TRBV4-1 | TGCGCCAGCAGCCCGCTTCGTGGGCAGGGGGAGGTAACAAATTCACCCCTCCACTTT | CASSPLRGQGEVTNSPLHF
- | TRBJ1-6 | TRBV4-2 | TGTGCCAGCAGCCCGACAGTCTCCTATAATTCACCCCTCCACTTT | CASSPTVSYNSPLHF
- | TRBJ1-2 | TRBV6-1 | TGTGCCAGCAGTCAGATTTTCAGGGATATTAGGGGCTACACCTTC | CASSQIFRDIRGYTF